The text below deals with one T cell receptor (beta chain). As yet, its antigen is unknown. J lost 2 bases, V lost 4 bases, and 7 bases had no gene match. Per the germline V gene, CDR1 is MGHDK and CDR2 is SYGVNS. The CDR3 consists of 15 residues. RNA totalling roughly 0.5 to 1 ug underwent reverse transcription with random hexamers. One entry per CDR3 protein results from TCRdb running MiXCR on the immunoSEQ multiplex PCR reads. The table includes 200,000 to 250,000 distinct CDR3 sequences, 94% detected once. This entry comes from a study of CD8 T cells in Susac syndrome. Study information: At the time their blood was drawn, patients with Susac syndrome were either therapy-naive, on corticosteroids (with some of them also receiving intravenous immunoglobulin), or on intravenous immunoglobulin alone. Findings and caveats of the study: In Susac syndrome, CD4+ T cell repertoires lacked any clonal expansion.

CD8+ and CD4+ T cells from blood underwent TCR beta sequencing, which was carried out in a high-throughput format. The diagnostic criteria for definite or probable disease, as recently defined, were met by the patients with Susac syndrome. The origin of this receptor is a human donor with Susac syndrome. The chain uses TRBV25-1 and TRBJ2-7; 8 bases agree with TRBD1. Material for sequencing was CD4+ T cells from PBMCs. The CDR3 DNA is TGTGCCAGCAGTGCTCCGGGACAGGCCGCCTACGAGCAGTACTTC. This translates into CASSAPGQAAYEQYF.